Below, 13 T cell receptor beta chains from the same sample are listed, as sequenced in a study of cytomegalovirus exposure and HLA in healthy donors. Primers for the PCR totalled 60 Vbeta and 13 Jbeta. Measured with immunoSEQ multiplex PCR; TCRdb has only the in-frame clones, and not every one. The table lists 150,000 or so clones. The sample was PBMCs. These receptors originate from a woman aged 40-49 years in good health and CMV-seropositive.

The chain recombines TRBV9 with TRBJ2-2; 7 positions agree with TRBD2. In germline, CDR1 is SGDLS, CDR2 YYNGEE. There are 16 residues in the CDR3. V lost 0 bases and J lost 1; bases outside the gene matches: 3. This CDR3 is CASSVGLAENTGELFF. CDR3 bases: TGTGCCAGCAGCGTAGGTCTAGCGGAGAACACCGGGGAGCTGTTTTTT. Combining the CDR3 with reference TRBV9 and TRBJ2-2 gives the whole variable domain DSGVTQTPKHLITATGQRVTLRCSPRSGDLSVYWYQQSLDQGLQFLIQYYNGEERAKGNILERFSAQQFPDLHSELNLSSLELGDSALYFCASSVGLAENTGELFFGEGSRLTVL.

V gene TRBV13 combines with J gene TRBJ2-7; D is uncertain. The CDR3 covers 14 residues. Per the germline V gene, CDR1 is PRHDT and CDR2 is FYEKMQ (reference sequence). Deletions cut 4 bases from V and 1 base from J, with 11 bases between. Here the CDR3 DNA reads TGTGCCAGCAGCTCCCTTGTGCGGTCCTACGAGCAGTACTTC. This gives the protein CASSSLVRSYEQYF. Full variable domain (outside the CDR3, taken from reference TRBV13 and TRBJ2-7): AAGVIQSPRHLIKEKRETATLKCYPIPRHDTVYWYQQGPGQDPQFLISFYEKMQSDKGSIPDRFSAQQFSDYHSELNMSSLELGDSALYFCASSSLVRSYEQYFGPGTRLTVT.

The CDR3 is CASSYRNTEAFF. The DNA for the CDR3 is TGTGCCAGCAGCTACAGGAACACTGAAGCTTTCTTT. The chain couples TRBV14 to TRBJ1-1, with D hard to call. Germline-derived CDR1 and CDR2 are SGHDN and FVKESK. V was clipped by 5 bases and J by 1 base, with 5 bases between them. The CDR3 spans 12 residues.

DNA of the CDR3: TGCGCCAGCAGTCAACGAGGGCTAGCGGGAGTGACGAACACCGGGGAGCTGTTTTTT. Translating it yields CASSQRGLAGVTNTGELFF. The chain recombines TRBV4-1 with TRBJ2-2; 10 bases map to TRBD2. Germline CDR1 and CDR2: MGHRA and YSYEKL. V shed 6 bases and J 0 bases; nucleotides not matched to a gene: 13. There are 19 residues in the CDR3.

The chain couples TRBV4-1 to TRBJ1-1; 7 bases map to TRBD1. Germline V gene sequence: CDR1 MGHRA, CDR2 YSYEKL. This CDR3 comprises 15 residues. The V segment lost 2 bases and the J segment 0 bases; nucleotides outside the gene matches: 3. CDR3 nucleotide sequence: TGCGCCAGCAGCCAACAACAGGGGTTGAACACTGAAGCTTTCTTT. It codes for CASSQQQGLNTEAFF.

The gene calls are TRBV7-6 and TRBJ2-5; no reliable D call. The germline V gene encodes CDR1 SGHVS and CDR2 FNYEAQ. This CDR3 is built from 12 residues. Trimming removed 4 bases at V and 5 bases at J, with 8 bases between. In DNA form, the CDR3 reads TGTGCCAGCAGCTCCCTCGGGGAGACCCAGTACTTC. Translating gives CASSSLGETQYF. Drawing the rest from reference TRBV7-6 and TRBJ2-5, the complete variable domain is GAGVSQSPRYKVTKRGQDVALRCDPISGHVSLYWYRQALGQGPEFLTYFNYEAQQDKSGLPNDRFSAERPEGSISTLTIQRTEQRDSAMYRCASSSLGETQYFGPGTRLLVL.

CDR3 region: CASSSLGGSWAYNEQFF. The CDR3 nucleotides read TGCGCCAGCAGCTCCCTCGGGGGGAGCTGGGCATACAATGAGCAGTTCTTC. This chain joins TRBV5-1 and TRBJ2-1; 7 bases fit TRBD2. V dropped 3 bases and J dropped 4; count of bases not matched to a gene: 13. This CDR3 is built from 17 residues. The V gene's germline CDR1 is SGHRS and CDR2 YFSETQ.

The V call is TRBV6-5, the J call TRBJ2-7, with a tentative D call TRBD1 (7 bases). The CDR3 sequence is 14 residues long. Trimming shortened V by 6 bases and J by 1 base, and 13 bases separated the two germline ends. CDR1 is MNHEY, CDR2 SVGAGI, per germline. CDR3 residues: CASRRGRGSYEQYF. DNA of the CDR3: TGTGCCAGCAGGCGGGGCAGGGGGTCCTACGAGCAGTACTTC.

The rearrangement joins TRBV30 to TRBJ1-2, with 7 nucleotides matching TRBD1. CDR3 length equals 15 residues. The ends lost 2 bases at V and 0 bases at J; junction bases unmatched: 6. Germline V gives CDR1 GTSNPN, CDR2 SVGIG (reference sequence). This CDR3 reads CAWSLPRGSNYGYTF. CDR3 in DNA: TGTGCCTGGAGTCTCCCCAGGGGGTCTAACTATGGCTACACCTTC.

The chain combines TRBV5-1 with TRBJ1-4; no reliable D call. V shed 4 bases and J shed 3 bases, with 16 bases lying between them. This CDR3 comprises 16 residues. Germline V CDR1 and CDR2: SGHRS, YFSETQ. DNA of the CDR3: TGCGCCAGCAGCCCAAATAACATGGGAGCTAATGAAAAACTGTTTTTT. This gives the protein CASSPNNMGANEKLFF.

The chain uses TRBV10-3 and TRBJ2-1; 11 bases are shared with TRBD2. Trimming took 8 bases from V and 6 from J; bases not matched to a gene: 3. Germline V CDR1 and CDR2: ENHRY, SYGVKD. The CDR3 runs to 13 residues. CDR3 amino acids: CAIGTSGSNEQFF. The CDR3 DNA reads as TGTGCCATCGGGACTAGCGGATCCAATGAGCAGTTCTTC.

The chain uses TRBV19 and TRBJ2-7; 7 nucleotides line up with TRBD1. The germline V gene has CDR1 LNHDA and CDR2 SQIVND (reference sequence). With V trimmed by 5 bases and J by 0 bases, 7 bases remained unmatched. The CDR3 has 15 amino acids. The CDR3 loop is CASSRTGPSSYEQYF. The CDR3, as DNA: TGTGCCAGTAGTCGGACAGGCCCTAGCTCCTACGAGCAGTACTTC. The whole variable domain, filled in from reference TRBV19 and TRBJ2-7, reads DGGITQSPKYLFRKEGQNVTLSCEQNLNHDAMYWYRQDPGQGLRLIYYSQIVNDFQKGDIAEGYSVSREKKESFPLTVTSAQKNPTAFYLCASSRTGPSSYEQYFGPGTRLTVT.

The gene calls are TRBV19 and TRBJ2-1; TRBD1 agrees at 9 bases. Germline CDR1 and CDR2: LNHDA and SQIVND (reference sequence). The V and J ends lost 4 bases and 9 bases, in that order; junction bases with no gene match: 13. This CDR3 is built from 16 residues. The CDR3 nucleotides read TGTGCCAGTAGTAGAGGTACAGGGGGCCTGAATAGTGAGCAGTTCTTC. Protein product: CASSRGTGGLNSEQFF.